Reported below is one T cell receptor (beta chain). Antigen specificity is unknown. Clones were sequenced by immunoSEQ multiplex PCR, and TCRdb holds only the in-frame ones, with some missing. The sample includes about 650,000 clones, around 95% seen only once; the top ten take around 0.11%. Germline CDR1 MDHEN, CDR2 SYDVKM. V dropped 4 bases and J dropped 0 bases, with 7 bases sitting between them. CDR3 length equals 14 residues. The naive CD8 subset, CD45RO-negative cells positively selected for CCR7, excluded terminally differentiated effector memory CD45RA+ cells. The sample belongs to a study of shared clonotypes between healthy human individuals. Study-wide points: Non-shared clonotypes were found to have lower generation probabilities than the clonotypes that were shared by all four of the sorted-subset donors.

The chain combines TRBV28 with TRBJ2-4; D unclear. This TCR came from a woman aged 30 to 39 in good health. Material: naive CD8+ T cells sorted from blood. CDR3 sequence (DNA): TGTGCCAGCAGTTGGCGACTAGCCAAAAACATTCAGTACTTC. Translated, it gives CASSWRLAKNIQYF.